The rows below give T cell receptor beta chains drawn from one sample of a study of human T cells and chemical hapten exposure. TCRdb re-called the RACE reads with MiXCR, one entry per CDR3 protein. The sample consists of about 49,000 distinct CDR3 sequences, around 9.3% of them appearing once. This material consisted of whole blood, taken in connection with sensitization to the hapten diphenylcyclopropenone (DPC). Source of these receptors: a woman in her forties or fifties with alopecia areata. Some clones in this sample may be carry-over from other donors' samples. CDR3s include the opening cysteine and the closing phenylalanine or tryptophan. The order of the fields is J gene, D gene, clone size, V gene, CDR3 protein, CDR3 DNA. A D gene is named only where the DNA matches it firmly. Some rows mark clone size as missing; the rest say once, few, many or name a class of expanded clone.

TRBJ2-1 TRBD1 . TRBV12-3/TRBV12-4 CASSLEPTGWMYF TGTGCCAGCAGTCTCGAACCGACAGGGTGGATGTACTTC
TRBJ2-7 TRBD2 few TRBV20-1 CSASTLAGREQYF TGCAGTGCTAGCACACTAGCGGGACGAGAGCAGTACTTC
TRBJ2-6 . . TRBV11-2 CASSLFLTSGANVLTF TGTGCCAGCAGCTTATTTTTAACCTCTGGGGCCAACGTCCTGACTTTC
TRBJ2-1 TRBD2 many TRBV7-9 CASSSQTSGVLGEQFF TGTGCCAGCAGCTCCCAGACTAGCGGCGTCCTTGGTGAGCAGTTCTTC
TRBJ1-6 . many TRBV12-3/TRBV12-4 CASSRLISPLHF TGTGCCAGCAGTCGCTTAATTTCACCCCTCCACTTT
TRBJ2-1 TRBD2 many TRBV2 CASVGRGGSYNEQFF TGTGCCAGCGTGGGACGGGGGGGCTCCTACAATGAGCAGTTCTTC
TRBJ2-1 . many TRBV5-4 CASSLGQGTYNEQFF TGTGCCAGCAGCTTGGGGCAGGGAACCTACAATGAGCAGTTCTTC
TRBJ2-7 . many TRBV21-1 CASSKCHRTGASYEQYF TGTGCCAGCAGCAAATGCCACCGCACCGGGGCCTCCTACGAGCAGTACTTC
TRBJ1-1 . many TRBV12-3/TRBV12-4 CASSFTRNTEAFF TGTGCCAGCAGTTTCACGAGGAACACTGAAGCTTTCTTT
TRBJ2-5 TRBD2 few TRBV20-1 CSAGALIAGGAETQYF TGCAGTGCTGGAGCCTTAATAGCGGGAGGAGCGGAGACCCAGTACTTC
TRBJ2-1 . few TRBV11-2 CASSWRVPNYNEQFF TGTGCCAGCAGCTGGAGGGTCCCAAACTACAATGAGCAGTTCTTC
TRBJ2-5 . many TRBV7-9 CASSLVAQGRETQYF TGTGCCAGCAGCTTAGTAGCACAGGGACGAGAGACCCAGTACTTC
TRBJ2-2 . many TRBV5-5 CASSSVWGTAGELFF TGTGCCAGCAGCTCCGTATGGGGGACTGCCGGGGAGCTGTTTTTT
TRBJ2-2 TRBD2 many TRBV5-1 CASSFEWASGRIGGELFF TGCGCCAGCAGCTTCGAATGGGCTAGCGGGAGAATTGGCGGGGAGCTGTTTTTT
TRBJ1-1 . many TRBV18 CASSPLSGSEAFF TGTGCCAGCTCACCACTCTCAGGGTCTGAAGCTTTCTTT
TRBJ2-1 TRBD1 . TRBV10-3 CATNAGTAQFF TGTGCCACGAATGCCGGGACAGCGCAGTTCTTC
TRBJ2-5 TRBD1 . TRBV29-1 CSVLPDRSKETQYF TGCAGCGTTCTTCCGGACAGGAGTAAAGAGACCCAGTACTTC
TRBJ2-3 . few TRBV10-3 CAIDAGTGGTDTQYF TGTGCCATCGATGCGGGAACAGGGGGCACAGATACGCAGTATTTT
TRBJ2-1 TRBD2 many TRBV12-3/TRBV12-4 CASSRTSGSPVSYNEQFF TGTGCCAGCAGTCGCACTAGCGGGAGTCCTGTCTCCTACAATGAGCAGTTCTTC
TRBJ2-7 TRBD2 . TRBV3-1 CASSFGTSGSYEQYF TGTGCCAGCAGCTTCGGGACTAGCGGGTCTTACGAGCAGTACTTC
TRBJ2-1 TRBD2 . TRBV29-1 CSVEGLTSGTYNEQFF TGCAGCGTTGAAGGTTTGACTAGCGGGACATACAATGAGCAGTTCTTC
TRBJ2-2 TRBD2 . TRBV11-3 CASSLEVGGRMTGELFF TGTGCCAGCAGCTTAGAAGTGGGCGGGAGAATGACCGGGGAGCTGTTTTTT
TRBJ2-1 TRBD2 many TRBV6-6 CASSLTSRNEQFF TGTGCCAGCAGTTTGACTAGCAGGAATGAGCAGTTCTTC
TRBJ2-1 TRBD2 many TRBV7-9 CASSKSSGSGPNEQFF TGTGCCAGCAGCAAATCTAGCGGGAGTGGGCCGAATGAGCAGTTCTTC
TRBJ2-3 TRBD1 few TRBV30 CAWSVQGTDTQYF TGTGCCTGGAGTGTACAGGGGACAGATACGCAGTATTTT
TRBJ1-5 TRBD1 many TRBV12-3/TRBV12-4 CASSLAGTGDQPQHF TGTGCCAGCAGTTTAGCAGGGACAGGGGATCAGCCCCAGCATTTT
TRBJ2-1 TRBD2 many TRBV6-2/TRBV6-3 CASSPLGVAGYNEQFF TGTGCCAGCAGCCCACTCGGGGTAGCGGGGTACAATGAGCAGTTCTTC
TRBJ2-1 . many TRBV18 CASSPIQGPSVEQFF TGTGCCAGCTCACCAATACAGGGACCCTCTGTTGAGCAGTTCTTC
TRBJ2-6 TRBD1 many TRBV18 CASSGTGLNVLTF TGTGCCAGCTCGGGGACAGGGTTGAACGTCCTGACTTTC
TRBJ2-3 . many TRBV29-1 CSVPTSGRSRTSDTQYF TGCAGCGTTCCAACTTCGGGACGGAGCAGGACATCAGATACGCAGTATTTT
TRBJ2-7 . many TRBV11-3 CASRPGHLPSEQYF TGTGCCAGCAGGCCGGGGCACCTCCCCTCCGAGCAGTACTTC